This TCR beta chain originates from a study of blood T cells in healthy people across ages. Every donor contributed about 10 milliliters of peripheral blood by blood draw. Broader study findings: There was a strong correlation between TCR beta diversity and naive T cell percentage. Significant beta diversity loss was already apparent by age approximately 40, declining roughly linearly.

The authors ran a second PCR of about 7 to 12 cycles using a sample-barcoded 5' primer and a J-beta primer mix. Per-sample output comprised a minimum of 2.5 million paired-end reads containing CDR3. MiXCR, run by TCRdb on the 5' RACE reads, gives a single entry per CDR3 protein. The sample has approximately 680,000 distinct CDR3 sequences, approximately 29% seen once; the top ten hold about 16%. Ten or more counts support this clonotype. The target antigen is unknown. What was sequenced was blood. This sequence originates from a woman aged 80 or over in good health.

CDR3 coding DNA: TGTGCCAGCAGCCTAGGGGGCGCAGGAGCCAAGCCCCAGCATTTT. Its translation is CASSLGGAGAKPQHF. This chain links TRBV7-2 with TRBJ1-5; 7 bases are shared with TRBD1. Germline V gene sequence: CDR1 SGHTA, CDR2 FQGNSA. The junction had 12 bases not matched to a gene; V was cut back by 5 bases and J by 8 bases. The CDR3 extends over 15 amino acids.